The 22 T cell receptor beta chains given below trace back to one sample, sequenced in a study of T cell responses to AZD1222 COVID-19 vaccine. TCRdb keeps only in-frame clones here, not all; method: immunoSEQ multiplex PCR. The sample has around 150,000 clones; about 93% are singletons. Sequencing was performed on peripheral blood, taken on day 0 of AZD1222 vaccination. Receptor source: an adult in good health.

The chain uses TRBV6-5 and TRBJ2-7; a possible D gene is TRBD1 (5 bases). V gave up 2 bases and J gave up 3 bases, with 11 bases separating them. The CDR3 extends over 14 amino acids. Germline V CDR1 and CDR2: MNHEY, SVGAGI. CDR3 region: CASSYGRVYYEQYF. DNA for the CDR3: TGTGCCAGCAGTTACGGCAGGGTATACTACGAGCAGTACTTC.

In this sample, this clone turned up a few times. The chain links TRBV4-1 to TRBJ2-7; 12 bases are shared with TRBD2. With 0 bases clipped from V and 5 bases from J, the junction kept 8 bases outside the gene matches. The CDR3 is made up of 17 amino acids. Germline V gene data show CDR1 as MGHRA and CDR2 as YSYEKL. CDR3 amino acids: CASSQEIRTSGKNEQYF. The CDR3 bases are TGCGCCAGCAGCCAAGAGATAAGGACTAGCGGGAAAAACGAGCAGTACTTC.

This chain uses TRBV10-2 with TRBJ2-2; 12 bases line up with TRBD2. The CDR3 has 16 amino acids. Germline assignment: CDR1 WSHSY and CDR2 SAAADI. J lost 7 bases, V lost 2 bases, and 5 bases had no gene match. The CDR3 nucleotides read TGCGCCAGCAGTGAGAAGGCTAGCGGGAGGGGCGGGGAGCTGTTTTTT. Translation gives CASSEKASGRGGELFF.

This sequence joins TRBV5-1 and TRBJ2-1; 7 bases are shared with TRBD1. The CDR3 covers 14 residues. CDR1 is SGHRS, CDR2 YFSETQ, per germline. Trimming removed 4 bases from V and 5 bases from J; junction bases left unmatched: 6. As DNA, the CDR3 is TGCGCCAGCAGCCACGGGACAGCGGACAATGAGCAGTTCTTC. This sequence encodes CASSHGTADNEQFF.

This chain connects TRBV6-5 to TRBJ1-1, with TRBD1 matching 8 bases. The germline V gene encodes CDR1 MNHEY and CDR2 SVGAGI. The ends lost 5 bases at V and 4 bases at J; junction bases unmatched: 9. The CDR3 covers 15 residues. The CDR3 protein is CASSRRQGISTEAFF. The CDR3 bases are TGTGCCAGCAGTCGACGACAGGGGATCAGCACTGAAGCTTTCTTT.

This chain links TRBV6-4 with TRBJ2-3; D gene ambiguous. V was cut by 3 bases and J by 2 bases, with 6 bases left in between. The CDR3 runs to 13 residues. CDR1 MRHNA and CDR2 SNTAGT come from the germline V gene. The CDR3 reads CASSDQVTDTQYF. The CDR3 DNA reads as TGTGCCAGCAGTGATCAGGTCACAGATACGCAGTATTTT.

V and J are TRBV6-2 or TRBV6-3 and TRBJ1-1; D is possibly TRBD1 (6 bases). The V gene's germline CDR1 is MNHEY and CDR2 SVGEGT. The CDR3 has 16 residues. The CDR3, as DNA: TGTGGTAGCAGCAGAAGGTTCGGGGGGCTGAGCACTGAAGCTTTCTTT. Protein sequence: CGSSRRFGGLSTEAFF.

The chain joins TRBV6-4 to TRBJ2-6; 8 bases are shared with TRBD1. The CDR3 spans 15 residues. In germline, CDR1 is MRHNA, CDR2 SNTAGT. The junction had 4 bases not matched to a gene; V was cut back by 5 bases and J by 4 bases. This CDR3 reads CASSRDRTGANVLTF. The CDR3 DNA reads TGTGCCAGCAGTCGGGACAGGACAGGGGCCAACGTCCTGACTTTC.

The chain links TRBV4-1 to TRBJ2-2, with TRBD2 matching 7 bases. Germline CDR1 MGHRA, CDR2 YSYEKL. J lost 0 bases, V lost 3 bases, and 4 bases had no gene match. The CDR3 has 16 residues. The CDR3 here is CASSQASGSNTGELFF. CDR3 nucleotide sequence: TGCGCCAGCAGCCAGGCTAGCGGATCGAACACCGGGGAGCTGTTTTTT.

The V call is TRBV5-1, the J call TRBJ2-1; perhaps D is TRBD1 or TRBD2 (5 bases each). Germline V gene sequence: CDR1 SGHRS, CDR2 YFSETQ. The CDR3 runs 18 residues. The germline V and J ends were trimmed by 1 base and 0 bases, with 17 bases remaining between them. CDR3: CASSLIAQAGGSYNEQFF. The CDR3 DNA follows: TGCGCCAGCAGCTTGATCGCACAGGCAGGAGGCTCCTACAATGAGCAGTTCTTC.

This rearrangement joins TRBV7-3 to TRBJ1-1; D gene uncertain. The germline V gene has CDR1 SGHTA and CDR2 FQGTGA. V lost 0 bases and J 3 bases, leaving 8 bases between the germline ends. There are 14 residues in the CDR3. CDR3 region: CASSLTPGDTEAFF. The CDR3 DNA is TGTGCCAGCAGCTTAACTCCAGGAGACACTGAAGCTTTCTTT.

The chain uses TRBV7-9 and TRBJ2-7; 9 bases line up with TRBD1. V shed 4 bases, J shed 2 bases, and the junction held 9 bases outside the gene matches. Germline CDR1 and CDR2: SEHNR and FQNEAQ (reference sequence). The CDR3 totals 16 residues. CDR3 coding DNA: TGTGCCAGCAGCTCTACACCCGGGACAGGGCCCTACGAGCAGTACTTC. Translating gives CASSSTPGTGPYEQYF. Full variable domain (missing parts from reference TRBV7-9 and TRBJ2-7): DTGVSQNPRHKITKRGQNVTFRCDPISEHNRLYWYRQTLGQGPEFLTYFQNEAQLEKSRLLSDRFSAERPKGSFSTLEIQRTEQGDSAMYLCASSSTPGTGPYEQYFGPGTRLTVT.

This chain joins TRBV5-5 and TRBJ2-7; 7 nucleotides agree with TRBD1. The CDR3 contains 15 residues. Losses at the gene ends were 2 bases for V and 0 bases for J; bases not matched to a gene: 5. Germline V gene data show CDR1 as SGHKS and CDR2 as YYEKEE (reference sequence). The CDR3 spells CASSFLRDSSYEQYF. As DNA, the CDR3 is TGTGCCAGCAGCTTCCTACGGGACAGCTCCTACGAGCAGTACTTC. Full variable domain (outside the CDR3, taken from reference TRBV5-5 and TRBJ2-7): DAGVTQSPTHLIKTRGQQVTLRCSPISGHKSVSWYQQVLGQGPQFIFQYYEKEERGRGNFPDRFSARQFPNYSSELNVNALLLGDSALYLCASSFLRDSSYEQYFGPGTRLTVT.

This chain connects TRBV28 to TRBJ2-1; 7 bases agree with TRBD2. The V gene end was trimmed by 4 bases and the J gene end by 7 bases; junction bases not matched to a gene: 13. The CDR3 runs 16 residues. CDR1 and CDR2 from the germline V gene are MDHEN and SYDVKM. CDR3 coding DNA: TGTGCCAGCAGTTACCCCGGGACTACCAGGGTAAATGAGCAGTTCTTC. This gives the protein CASSYPGTTRVNEQFF.

The rearrangement joins TRBV7-9 to TRBJ2-2, with no clear D. Trimming stripped 4 bases from V and 4 bases from J, with 4 bases between. Germline V gene lookup returns CDR1 SEHNR and CDR2 FQNEAQ (reference sequence). There are 12 residues in the CDR3. In DNA form, the CDR3 reads TGTGCCAGCAGCTACGCCACCGGGGAGCTGTTTTTT. It is translated as CASSYATGELFF.

The J gene is TRBJ1-2, the V gene TRBV6-6; maybe TRBD1 (5 bases). The CDR3 has 13 residues. Germline lookup yields CDR1 MNHNY and CDR2 SVGAGI (reference sequence). Trimming removed 7 bases from V and 4 bases from J, with 13 bases in between. The CDR3 DNA reads as TGTGCCAGCAACGGGGCGGTTTTCTATGGCTACACCTTC. It is translated as CASNGAVFYGYTF.

The chain carries TRBV5-5 and TRBJ1-6, with D possibly being TRBD1 (6 bases). The CDR3 is 14 residues long. V lost 5 bases, J lost 8 bases, and 14 bases lay in between. Germline CDR1 and CDR2: SGHKS and YYEKEE (reference sequence). The CDR3 region has the DNA TGTGCCAGCAGAATACAGGGTTCGTATTCACCCCTCCACTTT. This translates into CASRIQGSYSPLHF.

The chain has TRBV20-1 and TRBJ2-5; D not resolved. CDR3 size: 11 residues. V was cut by 6 bases and J by 7 bases, with 12 bases left in between. Germline CDR1 is DFQATT and CDR2 is SNEGSKA (reference sequence). The CDR3 loop reads CSAPIRATQYF. CDR3 bases: TGCAGTGCCCCGATACGGGCGACCCAGTACTTC.

J is TRBJ2-1 and V is TRBV21-1; TRBD1 reflects the table's D call only, with no check against the DNA. TRBV21-1 is a pseudogene locus. The CDR3 consists of 13 residues. CDR3: CATYGQIYNEQFF. CDR3 nucleotides: TGTGCCACCTACGGACAGATCTACAATGAGCAGTTCTTC.

V is TRBV6-4 and J is TRBJ1-5; possibly TRBD1 for D (5 bases). The ends were cut back, 3 bases at V and 5 bases at J, with 8 bases in the middle. Germline V gene lookup returns CDR1 MRHNA and CDR2 SNTAGT. The CDR3 spans 13 residues. CDR3 amino acids: CASSEGEYQPQHF. The DNA of the CDR3 is TGTGCCAGCAGTGAAGGGGAGTATCAGCCCCAGCATTTT.

V is TRBV6-2 or TRBV6-3 and J is TRBJ1-5, with D unresolved. Germline assignment: CDR1 MNHEY and CDR2 SVGEGT. This CDR3 has 14 amino acids. Trimming pared 4 bases from V and 1 base from J, leaving 8 bases between. Here the CDR3 reads CASSSEGSNQPQHF. Written as DNA, the CDR3 is TGTGCCAGCAGTTCGGAAGGGAGCAATCAGCCCCAGCATTTT.

The V call is TRBV4-1, the J call TRBJ2-7; D uncertain. The V end lost 2 bases, the J end lost 3 bases, and 8 bases lay between the germline ends. The germline V gene encodes CDR1 MGHRA and CDR2 YSYEKL. This CDR3 spans 13 amino acids. CDR3 region: CASSQSDGYEQYF. CDR3 nucleotide sequence: TGCGCCAGCAGCCAATCGGACGGCTACGAGCAGTACTTC.